The 8 T cell receptor beta chains in this list originate from one sample, sequenced in a study of blood T cell repertoires in COVID-19. Using immunoSEQ multiplex PCR, the repertoire was profiled, and TCRdb retains in-frame clones only, with some absent. This sample yields 50,000 to 65,000 clones, of which roughly 76% are seen a single time; 5% to 6.5% belongs to the top ten. The sequenced sample consisted of peripheral blood. These TCRs come from a woman aged 55-75 years with acute or convalescent COVID-19.

This sequence joins TRBV2 and TRBJ2-5; tentatively, D is TRBD2 (6 bases). From germline, CDR1 is SNHLY and CDR2 FYNNEI. Trimming removed 4 bases from V and 4 bases from J, with 16 bases in between. CDR3 length: 15 amino acids. The CDR3 coding sequence is TGTGCCAGCAGTGGCGACTTCGGGGGTCGAGAGACCCAGTACTTC. This gives the protein CASSGDFGGRETQYF.

The chain recombines TRBV7-6 with TRBJ1-5; TRBD1 agrees at 7 bases. The CDR3 sequence is 15 residues long. Germline assignment: CDR1 SGHVS and CDR2 FNYEAQ. V was clipped by 3 bases and J by 2 bases; unmatched bases: 4. CDR3 coding DNA: TGTGCCAGCAGCTTGGGGGACAGTCGCAATCAGCCCCAGCATTTT. Encoded protein: CASSLGDSRNQPQHF.

The chain joins TRBV2 to TRBJ2-7; TRBD2 is a possible D gene (5 bases). Trimming pared 6 bases from V and 2 bases from J, leaving 5 bases between. CDR3 size: 11 residues. The germline gives CDR1 SNHLY, CDR2 FYNNEI. CDR3 protein: CASREAYEQYF. The CDR3 nucleotides are TGTGCCAGCAGGGAGGCCTACGAGCAGTACTTC.

This clone was picked up one time. This chain connects TRBV3-1 (or the pseudogene TRBV3-2) to TRBJ1-1; D is uncertain. This CDR3 spans 15 amino acids. V was pared by 0 bases and J by 1 base, with 9 bases between. CDR1 LGHDT and CDR2 YNNKEL come from the germline V gene (reference sequence). CDR3 region: CASSQDRGGNTEAFF. Here the CDR3 DNA reads TGTGCCAGCAGCCAAGATCGGGGAGGGAACACTGAAGCTTTCTTT.

The chain recombines TRBV5-1 with TRBJ2-3; 9 bases are a match to TRBD1. Germline V lookup: CDR1 SGHRS, CDR2 YFSETQ. This CDR3 has 15 residues. V was clipped by 3 bases and J by 4 bases; unmatched bases: 6. CDR3 bases: TGCGCCAGCAGCTCCGGGACAGGGACGGCAGATACGCAGTATTTT. Encoded protein: CASSSGTGTADTQYF.

The rearrangement uses TRBV19 and TRBJ2-1; 7 bases match TRBD2. Germline lookup yields CDR1 LNHDA and CDR2 SQIVND (reference sequence). The CDR3 runs to 17 residues. Germline trimming cut 0 bases from V and 5 bases from J; bases unmatched to any gene: 10. This CDR3 is CASSIDAGSGPDNEQFF. CDR3 nucleotide sequence: TGTGCCAGTAGTATAGATGCTGGTAGCGGGCCGGACAATGAGCAGTTCTTC.

The chain combines TRBV29-1 with TRBJ2-7; the match to TRBD1 covers 7 bases. Per germline, CDR1 SQVTM and CDR2 ANQGSEA. After removal of 3 bases from V and 2 bases from J, the junction contained 1 base not matched to a gene. The CDR3 consists of 12 residues. CDR3 in DNA: TGCAGCGTTGAGGGACAGACCTACGAGCAGTACTTC. The encoded protein is CSVEGQTYEQYF.

The chain has TRBV30 and TRBJ1-5, with D tentatively TRBD1 (6 bases). There are 13 residues in the CDR3. The V gene's germline CDR1 is GTSNPN and CDR2 SVGIG (reference sequence). V lost 2 bases and J lost 4, with 9 bases in between. The CDR3 reads CAWSKDSNQPQHF. CDR3 in DNA: TGTGCCTGGAGTAAGGACAGTAATCAGCCCCAGCATTTT.